This T cell receptor beta chain was profiled in a study of early T cells in non-severe SARS-CoV-2 infection (dated by TCRdb to about 2021). Study-wide context: TCR sequencing used bulk RNA from unsorted whole blood, so alpha and beta chains could not be paired.

A note on this clonotype: Its binding antigen is unknown. Per-base quality was not reported, and no clone a single base away is much larger than it.

The germline V gene (reference sequence) gives CDR1 as MNHNY and CDR2 as SVGAGI. Cut back by 0 bases and 7 bases, the V and J ends lie 4 bases apart. Including the terminal cysteine and phenylalanine, the CDR3 comprises 11 residues. The retained sequence is limited to the CDR3, 33 bases, with the frame set at the first base. What the study reported, not specific to this receptor: Matching against VDJdb was skewed toward anti-spike CD8 responses, likely underestimated virus-specific expansions, and missed private and CD4 specificities.

The study was a case-control design nested within a healthcare worker cohort in London, UK, with weekly nasopharyngeal swab PCR tests and blood sampling. Healthcare workers were enrolled in the week of the UK lockdown, from 23 to 31 March 2020, and were followed every week for up to roughly 15 weeks. The receptor library was made with 5' RACE. TCRdb records NextSeq 500 as the sequencer. To correct for sequencing error and PCR bias, the TCR library protocol tagged individual cDNA molecules with unique molecular identifiers. Sequencing covered both TCR alpha and beta chains, and within each sample the abundances of alpha and beta sequences were tightly co-correlated. The source study handled its data this way. Decombinator V4 was used to annotate TCR sequences for V gene, J gene and CDR3. TCRs were defined as expanded if a significant change between any two time points was detected under a Poisson model with p below 0.0001. TCR abundances were normalised to the total number of TCRs sequenced per sample and expressed as counts per million. MAIT TCRs were defined by TRAV1-2 paired with TRAJ12, TRAJ20 or TRAJ33, and iNKT TCRs by TRAV10 paired with TRAJ18. A search of VDJdb, accessed on 1 November 2021, was run for TCRs annotated to CMV, EBV and SARS-CoV-2, with TCRs annotated for multiple antigens excluded. TCRdb reran the public reads through fastp at Q25 and MiXCR, keeping productive beta chains. Rows matching on CDR3 protein sequence are summarized as one entry with the most common DNA and genes. What appears here as the V and J calls and clone size reflects TCRdb's work, not the paper's. A total of tens of thousands of distinct CDR3 sequences appear in this sample, about 10% of them only once. Of the sample, about 4.3% is held by the ten largest clones.

The clonotype comes from an adult who was a healthcare worker with PCR-confirmed SARS-CoV-2 infection or an uninfected control (not recorded which). The sequenced material came from whole blood. The chain is assembled from TRBV6-6 and TRBJ2-7, with no confident D gene call. The DNA sequence is given as TGTGCCAGCAGTTACTCGTCTGAGCAGTACTTC. This translates into CASSYSSEQYF.